The T cell receptor beta chain under discussion was sequenced for a study of cytomegalovirus exposure and HLA in healthy donors. TCRdb's copy holds only in-frame clones and misses some; the assay was immunoSEQ multiplex PCR. The repertoire holds tens of thousands of clones, with around 95% as singletons. The CDR3 loop spans 16 amino acids. Germline CDR1 SGHVS, CDR2 FQNEAQ. The V end lost 1 base, the J end lost 5 bases, and 15 bases lay between the germline ends. The chain joins TRBV7-8 to TRBJ1-5, with D uncertain. The source of this sequence is a woman younger than 35 in good health and CMV-seronegative. The sequencing sample was made of PBMCs. CDR3 residues: CASSLGGNIGYQPQHF. The CDR3 DNA follows: TGTGCCAGCAGCTTAGGAGGGAACATCGGCTATCAGCCCCAGCATTTT.